This T cell receptor beta chain was sequenced for a study of T cell therapy after organ transplantation. Study details: T cells were expanded approximately 2 weeks with 30 CMV class I/II epitopes. Study-level findings and limits: Post-therapy CD8 clonality change correlated inversely with pretherapy clonality.

Regarding this clone: Its antigen remains unknown.

Time point of the sample: 4-8 weeks after completion of therapy. The CDR3 is made up of 16 amino acids. J gave up 0 bases and V 3 bases, and 3 bases lay outside the gene matches. Germline-derived CDR1 and CDR2 are SGHAT and FQNNGV. Assay used: immunoSEQ multiplex PCR; TCRdb lists only in-frame clones, some missing. The table records approximately 3,600 clones, approximately 70% of them present only once. Sample: CD8+ T cells from blood, taken after autologous CMV-specific T cell therapy. The rearrangement links TRBV11-2 to TRBJ2-4; 9 nucleotides line up with TRBD1. The sequence was collected from a human patient who had received a solid organ transplant and had CMV disease. Certain T cells may be donor cells from the graft. DNA of the CDR3: TGTGCCAGCAGCTTGGGACAGGGTCTAGCCAAAAACATTCAGTACTTC. Amino acid sequence: CASSLGQGLAKNIQYF.